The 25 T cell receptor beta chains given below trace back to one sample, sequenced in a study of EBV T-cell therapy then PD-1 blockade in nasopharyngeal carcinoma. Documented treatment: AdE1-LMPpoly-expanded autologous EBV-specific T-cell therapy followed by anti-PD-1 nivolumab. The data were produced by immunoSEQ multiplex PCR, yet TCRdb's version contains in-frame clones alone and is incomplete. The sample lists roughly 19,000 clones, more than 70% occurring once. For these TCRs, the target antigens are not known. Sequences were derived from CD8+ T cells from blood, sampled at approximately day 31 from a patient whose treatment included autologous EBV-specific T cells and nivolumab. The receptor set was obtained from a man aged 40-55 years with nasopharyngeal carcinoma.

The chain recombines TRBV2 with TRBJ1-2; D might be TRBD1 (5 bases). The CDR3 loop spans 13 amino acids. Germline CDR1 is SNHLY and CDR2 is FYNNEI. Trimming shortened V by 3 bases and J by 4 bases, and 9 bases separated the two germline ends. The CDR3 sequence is CASSDRVAYGYTF. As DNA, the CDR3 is TGTGCCAGCAGTGACAGGGTAGCCTATGGCTACACCTTC.

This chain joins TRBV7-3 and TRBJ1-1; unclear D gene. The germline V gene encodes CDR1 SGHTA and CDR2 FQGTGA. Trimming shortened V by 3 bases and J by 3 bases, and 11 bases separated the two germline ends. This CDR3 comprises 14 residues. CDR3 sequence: CASSFIRVYTEAFF. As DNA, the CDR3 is TGTGCCAGCAGCTTTATCAGAGTATACACTGAAGCTTTCTTT.

CDR3 sequence (DNA): TGTGCCAGTAAATCCCTAGCGGGGGATTGGGAGACCCAGTACTTC. The encoded protein is CASKSLAGDWETQYF. The chain combines TRBV19 with TRBJ2-5, with 10 bases lining up with TRBD2. Germline V lookup: CDR1 LNHDA, CDR2 SQIVND (reference sequence). J was trimmed by 5 bases and V by 7 bases; bases with no gene match: 10. The CDR3 spans 15 residues.

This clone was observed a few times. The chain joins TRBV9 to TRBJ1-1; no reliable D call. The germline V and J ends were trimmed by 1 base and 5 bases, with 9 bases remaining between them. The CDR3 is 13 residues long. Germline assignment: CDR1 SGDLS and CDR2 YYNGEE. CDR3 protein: CASSVYMGTEAFF. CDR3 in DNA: TGTGCCAGCAGCGTATATATGGGGACTGAAGCTTTCTTT.

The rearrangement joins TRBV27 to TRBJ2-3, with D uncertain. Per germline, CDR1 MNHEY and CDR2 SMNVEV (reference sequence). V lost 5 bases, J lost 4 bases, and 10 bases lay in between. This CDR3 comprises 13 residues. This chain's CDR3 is CASSTQLSDTQYF. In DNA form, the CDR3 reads TGTGCCAGCAGTACCCAGCTATCAGATACGCAGTATTTT.

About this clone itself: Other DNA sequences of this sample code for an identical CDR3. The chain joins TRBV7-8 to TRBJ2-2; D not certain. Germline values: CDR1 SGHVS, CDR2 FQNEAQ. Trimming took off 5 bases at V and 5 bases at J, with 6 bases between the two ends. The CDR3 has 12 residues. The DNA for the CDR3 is TGTGCCAGCAGCCCCTCGACCGGGGAGCTGTTTTTT. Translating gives CASSPSTGELFF.

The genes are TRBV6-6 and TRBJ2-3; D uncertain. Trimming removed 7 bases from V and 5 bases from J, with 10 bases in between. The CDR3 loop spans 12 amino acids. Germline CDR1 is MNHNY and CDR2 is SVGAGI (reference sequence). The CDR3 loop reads CASNSGGDTQYF. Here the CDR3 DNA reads TGTGCCAGCAATTCCGGCGGAGATACGCAGTATTTT.

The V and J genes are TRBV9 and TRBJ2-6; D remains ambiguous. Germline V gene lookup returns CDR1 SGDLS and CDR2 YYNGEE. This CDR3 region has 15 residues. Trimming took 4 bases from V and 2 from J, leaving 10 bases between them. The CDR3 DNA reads TGTGCCAGCAGCTCACCGACGGCTGGGGCCAACGTCCTGACTTTC. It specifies CASSSPTAGANVLTF.

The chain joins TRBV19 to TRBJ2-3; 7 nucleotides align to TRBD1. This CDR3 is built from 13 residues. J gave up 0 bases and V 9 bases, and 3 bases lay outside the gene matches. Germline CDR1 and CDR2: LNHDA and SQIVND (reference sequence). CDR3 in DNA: TGTGCCAGCGGACAGGCCAGCACAGATACGCAGTATTTT. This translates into CASGQASTDTQYF.

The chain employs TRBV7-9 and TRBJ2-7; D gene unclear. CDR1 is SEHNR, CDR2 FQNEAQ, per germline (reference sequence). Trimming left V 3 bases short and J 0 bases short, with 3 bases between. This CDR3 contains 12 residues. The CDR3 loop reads CASSLSSYEQYF. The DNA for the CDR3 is TGTGCCAGCAGCTTGAGCTCCTACGAGCAGTACTTC.

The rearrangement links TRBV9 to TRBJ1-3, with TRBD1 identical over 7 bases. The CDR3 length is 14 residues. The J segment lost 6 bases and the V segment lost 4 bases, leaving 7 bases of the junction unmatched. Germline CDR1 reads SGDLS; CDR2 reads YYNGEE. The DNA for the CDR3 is TGTGCCAGCAGCTACAGGACAGGCTCAAACACCATATATTTT. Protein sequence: CASSYRTGSNTIYF. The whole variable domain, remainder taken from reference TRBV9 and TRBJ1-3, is DSGVTQTPKHLITATGQRVTLRCSPRSGDLSVYWYQQSLDQGLQFLIQYYNGEERAKGNILERFSAQQFPDLHSELNLSSLELGDSALYFCASSYRTGSNTIYFGEGSWLTVV.

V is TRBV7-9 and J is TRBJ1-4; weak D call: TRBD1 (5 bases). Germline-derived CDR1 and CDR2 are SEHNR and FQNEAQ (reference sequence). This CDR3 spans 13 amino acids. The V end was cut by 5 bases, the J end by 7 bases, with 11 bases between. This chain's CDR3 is CASSTGGVEKLFF. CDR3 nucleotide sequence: TGTGCCAGCAGCACCGGGGGGGTTGAAAAACTGTTTTTT.

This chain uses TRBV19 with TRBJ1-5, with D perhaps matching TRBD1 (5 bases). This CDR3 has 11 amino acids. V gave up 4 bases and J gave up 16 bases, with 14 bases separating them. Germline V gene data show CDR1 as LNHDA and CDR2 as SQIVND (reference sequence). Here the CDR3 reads CASSNRQRSHF. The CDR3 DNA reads TGTGCCAGTAGTAATAGACAGCGGTCCCATTTT.

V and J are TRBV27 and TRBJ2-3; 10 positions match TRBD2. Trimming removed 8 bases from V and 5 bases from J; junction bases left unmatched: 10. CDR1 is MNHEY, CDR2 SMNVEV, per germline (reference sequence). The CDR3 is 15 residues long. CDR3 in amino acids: CASRGLADIVDTQYF. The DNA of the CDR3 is TGTGCCAGCCGTGGACTAGCGGACATAGTAGATACGCAGTATTTT.

The CDR3 reads CAGPGGRTEAFF. The CDR3 bases are TGTGCCGGCCCGGGGGGGCGCACTGAAGCTTTCTTT. The chain uses TRBV30 and TRBJ1-1; tentatively, D is TRBD1 (6 bases). CDR3 length: 12 amino acids. V lost 8 bases and J lost 4, with 14 bases in between. CDR1 is GTSNPN and CDR2 is SVGIG in the germline V gene (reference sequence).

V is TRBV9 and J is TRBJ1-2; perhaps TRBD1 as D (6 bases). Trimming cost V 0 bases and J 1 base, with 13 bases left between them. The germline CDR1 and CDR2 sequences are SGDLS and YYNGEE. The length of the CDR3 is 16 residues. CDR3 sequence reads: CASSVATGPGNYGYTF. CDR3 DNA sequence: TGTGCCAGCAGCGTAGCTACAGGGCCGGGTAACTATGGCTACACCTTC.

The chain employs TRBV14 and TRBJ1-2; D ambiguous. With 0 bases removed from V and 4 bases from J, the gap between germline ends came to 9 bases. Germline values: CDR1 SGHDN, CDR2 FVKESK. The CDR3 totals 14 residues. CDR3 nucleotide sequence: TGTGCCAGCAGCCAAGATCAACAGTTCTATGGCTACACCTTC. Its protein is CASSQDQQFYGYTF.

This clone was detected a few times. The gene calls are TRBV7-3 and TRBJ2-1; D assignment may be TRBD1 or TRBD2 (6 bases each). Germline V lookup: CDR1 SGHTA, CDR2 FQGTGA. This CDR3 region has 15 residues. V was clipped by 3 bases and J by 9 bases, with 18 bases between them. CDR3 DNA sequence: TGTGCCAGCAGCTTTACCCTGGGGGGCGCGTCTGAGCAGTTCTTC. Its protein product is CASSFTLGGASEQFF.

The DNA of the CDR3 is TGTGCCAGCAGCCGGGACGATATGCGCGGAAACACCATATATTTT. Translated, it gives CASSRDDMRGNTIYF. The V and J genes are TRBV6-5 and TRBJ1-3; a possible D gene is TRBD1 (5 bases). V was trimmed by 6 bases and J by 4 bases, leaving 16 bases between them. The length of the CDR3 is 15 residues. CDR1 is MNHEY and CDR2 is SVGAGI in the germline V gene.

For the CDR3, the DNA is TGTGCCAGCAGCCCCGGACTAGCGGGGGGGCCTTACGAGCAGTACTTC. It codes for CASSPGLAGGPYEQYF. The chain uses TRBV5-4 and TRBJ2-7, with TRBD2 matching 15 bases. The CDR3 runs to 16 residues. From germline, CDR1 is SGHNT and CDR2 YYREEE (reference sequence). With V trimmed by 4 bases and J by 4 bases, 6 bases remained unmatched.

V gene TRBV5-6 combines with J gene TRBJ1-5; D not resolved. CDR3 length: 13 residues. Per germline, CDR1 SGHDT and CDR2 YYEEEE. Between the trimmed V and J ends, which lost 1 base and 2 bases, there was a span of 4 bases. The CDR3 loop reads CASSLRGNQPQHF. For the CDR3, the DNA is TGTGCCAGCAGCTTGCGTGGCAATCAGCCCCAGCATTTT.

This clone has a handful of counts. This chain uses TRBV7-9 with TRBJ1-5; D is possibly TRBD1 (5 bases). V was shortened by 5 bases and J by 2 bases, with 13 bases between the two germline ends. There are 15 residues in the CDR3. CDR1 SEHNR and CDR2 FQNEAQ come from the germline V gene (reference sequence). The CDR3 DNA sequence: TGTGCCAGCAGCCCCCGTGGGGGAGGCAATCAGCCCCAGCATTTT. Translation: CASSPRGGGNQPQHF.

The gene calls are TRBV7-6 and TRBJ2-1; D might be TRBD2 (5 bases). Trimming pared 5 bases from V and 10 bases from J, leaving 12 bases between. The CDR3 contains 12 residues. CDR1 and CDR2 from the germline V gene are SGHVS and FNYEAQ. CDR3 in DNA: TGTGCCAGCAGCCTAGGACTTGCCGAGCAGTTCTTC. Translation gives CASSLGLAEQFF.

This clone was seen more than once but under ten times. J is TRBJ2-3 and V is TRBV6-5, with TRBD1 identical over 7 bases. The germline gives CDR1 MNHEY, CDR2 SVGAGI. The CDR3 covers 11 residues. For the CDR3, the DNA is TGTGCTTTAGGGGGCTGGGATACGCAGTATTTT. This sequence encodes CALGGWDTQYF.

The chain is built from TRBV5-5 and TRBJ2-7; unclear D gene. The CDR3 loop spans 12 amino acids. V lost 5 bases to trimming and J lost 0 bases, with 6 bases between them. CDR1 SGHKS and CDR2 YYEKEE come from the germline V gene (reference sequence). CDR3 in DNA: TGTGCCAGCAGTTACGCCTCCTACGAGCAGTACTTC. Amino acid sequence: CASSYASYEQYF. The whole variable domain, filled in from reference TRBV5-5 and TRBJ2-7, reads DAGVTQSPTHLIKTRGQQVTLRCSPISGHKSVSWYQQVLGQGPQFIFQYYEKEERGRGNFPDRFSARQFPNYSSELNVNALLLGDSALYLCASSYASYEQYFGPGTRLTVT.